These 12 T cell receptor beta chains originate from one sample sequenced in a study of radiotherapy plus CTLA-4 blockade in lung cancer. Using immunoSEQ multiplex PCR, the repertoire was profiled, and TCRdb retains in-frame clones only, with some absent. The sample comprises tens of thousands of clones, roughly three quarters of which are singletons, and roughly 4.7% rests with the top ten. The sample in question was peripheral blood, obtained from a patient treated with radiotherapy plus ipilimumab. These receptors came from a human donor with non-small cell lung cancer whose response to radiotherapy plus ipilimumab could not be evaluated.

Turning to this clone: The same CDR3 is also encoded by other DNA sequences in this sample. The chain carries TRBV2 and TRBJ1-2; D is perhaps TRBD1 (5 bases). V lost 11 bases and J 4 bases, leaving 20 bases between the germline ends. Germline values: CDR1 SNHLY, CDR2 FYNNEI. There are 14 residues in the CDR3. CDR3 coding DNA: TGTGCCGGACGGACGGGGGGAAAAGTCTATGGCTACACCTTC. Translating it yields CAGRTGGKVYGYTF.

The chain recombines TRBV6-5 with TRBJ1-1; weak D call: TRBD1 (5 bases). The ends were cut back, 7 bases at V and 4 bases at J, with 7 bases in the middle. The germline V gene encodes CDR1 MNHEY and CDR2 SVGAGI. The CDR3 covers 11 residues. The CDR3 sequence: CASNQGTEAFF. The CDR3, as DNA: TGTGCCAGCAATCAGGGCACTGAAGCTTTCTTT.

This clone was seen once. The chain recombines TRBV6-6 with TRBJ2-4; D gene uncertain. Per germline, CDR1 MNHNY and CDR2 SVGAGI (reference sequence). This CDR3 comprises 14 residues. Trimming left V 4 bases short and J 3 bases short, with 10 bases between. The CDR3 DNA reads TGTGCCAGCAGTTCCGGGTCGGGCAAAAACATTCAGTACTTC. Translated: CASSSGSGKNIQYF.

The rearrangement uses TRBV7-6 and TRBJ2-1, with a weak D call TRBD2 (6 bases). The CDR3 totals 12 residues. Trimming removed 11 bases from V and 4 bases from J, with 12 bases in between. The V gene's germline CDR1 is SGHVS and CDR2 FNYEAQ. CDR3 amino acids: CAAGSGYNEQFF. As DNA, the CDR3 is TGTGCCGCGGGATCGGGTTACAATGAGCAGTTCTTC. Combining the CDR3 with reference TRBV7-6 and TRBJ2-1 gives the whole variable domain GAGVSQSPRYKVTKRGQDVALRCDPISGHVSLYWYRQALGQGPEFLTYFNYEAQQDKSGLPNDRFSAERPEGSISTLTIQRTEQRDSAMYRCAAGSGYNEQFFGPGTRLTVL.

J is TRBJ1-6 and V is TRBV28; 7 nucleotides line up with TRBD1. Unmatched junction bases numbered 1, after V lost 5 bases and J lost 6 bases. The CDR3 has 13 amino acids. Per germline, CDR1 MDHEN and CDR2 SYDVKM. The CDR3 DNA sequence: TGTGCCAGCAGTAGGGACAGTAATTCACCCCTCCACTTT. The encoded protein is CASSRDSNSPLHF.

In regard to this clone: Additional DNA sequences in this sample encode the identical CDR3. This chain uses TRBV7-9 with TRBJ2-7; tentatively, D is TRBD2 (5 bases). Germline V gene data show CDR1 as SEHNR and CDR2 as FQNEAQ (reference sequence). There are 15 residues in the CDR3. V lost 5 bases and J 2 bases, leaving 16 bases between the germline ends. The CDR3 nucleotides are TGTGCCAGCAGCCCCGGGTGGGAGACGGCCTACGAGCAGTACTTC. It encodes CASSPGWETAYEQYF.

On this clone: Relative to the germline gene, one junction end is altered; a read error may explain this. The genes are TRBV5-3 and TRBJ2-2; a weak D match, TRBD1 (7 bases). TRBV5-3 is assigned to the ORF class and has an uncertain function. This CDR3 region has 17 residues. The CDR3 spells CARSTSRRGQGHRGAVF. The CDR3 bases are TGTGCCAGAAGCACCTCACGGAGGGGGCAGGGACACCGGGGAGCTGTTTTT.

The rearrangement links TRBV2 to TRBJ2-7, with a weak D call TRBD2 (5 bases). Deletions cut 5 bases from V and 1 base from J, with 18 bases between. This CDR3 is 16 amino acids long. CDR1 SNHLY and CDR2 FYNNEI come from the germline V gene. CDR3 in amino acids: CASSLNGIRGSYEQYF. The CDR3 bases are TGTGCCAGCAGTTTAAACGGGATCCGAGGGTCCTACGAGCAGTACTTC.

The rearrangement uses TRBV6-5 and TRBJ2-6, with 8 bases identical to TRBD1. V dropped 6 bases and J dropped 2; count of bases not matched to a gene: 3. Looked up from germline, CDR1 is MNHEY and CDR2 is SVGAGI. The CDR3 is 15 residues long. The CDR3 loop reads CASRPQGAGANVLTF. Written as DNA, the CDR3 is TGTGCCAGCAGACCACAGGGGGCTGGGGCCAACGTCCTGACTTTC.

This sequence joins TRBV21-1 and TRBJ1-2; TRBD1, the table's D call, was not compared with the DNA. TRBV21-1 is deemed a pseudogene. The CDR3 is 15 residues long. CDR3 loop: CASSKVGPAVYGYTF. The CDR3 DNA reads TGTGCCAGCAGCAAAGTGGGGCCAGCCGTCTATGGCTACACCTTC.

The J gene is TRBJ2-1, the V gene TRBV7-6; D gene uncertain. From germline, CDR1 is SGHVS and CDR2 FNYEAQ. The CDR3 covers 15 residues. V was cut by 0 bases and J by 0 bases, with 6 bases left in between. In nucleotides, the CDR3 is TGTGCCAGCAGCTTAGCGCATAGCTCCTACAATGAGCAGTTCTTC. It yields the protein CASSLAHSSYNEQFF.

The CDR3 bases are TGTGCCAGCCGGGGGACTTCTAATGAAAAACTGTTTTTT. This gives the protein CASRGTSNEKLFF. The chain employs TRBV6-6 and TRBJ1-4; possibly TRBD1 for D (5 bases). In germline, CDR1 is MNHNY, CDR2 SVGAGI (reference sequence). The CDR3 spans 13 residues. The ends were cut back, 8 bases at V and 3 bases at J, with 10 bases in the middle.